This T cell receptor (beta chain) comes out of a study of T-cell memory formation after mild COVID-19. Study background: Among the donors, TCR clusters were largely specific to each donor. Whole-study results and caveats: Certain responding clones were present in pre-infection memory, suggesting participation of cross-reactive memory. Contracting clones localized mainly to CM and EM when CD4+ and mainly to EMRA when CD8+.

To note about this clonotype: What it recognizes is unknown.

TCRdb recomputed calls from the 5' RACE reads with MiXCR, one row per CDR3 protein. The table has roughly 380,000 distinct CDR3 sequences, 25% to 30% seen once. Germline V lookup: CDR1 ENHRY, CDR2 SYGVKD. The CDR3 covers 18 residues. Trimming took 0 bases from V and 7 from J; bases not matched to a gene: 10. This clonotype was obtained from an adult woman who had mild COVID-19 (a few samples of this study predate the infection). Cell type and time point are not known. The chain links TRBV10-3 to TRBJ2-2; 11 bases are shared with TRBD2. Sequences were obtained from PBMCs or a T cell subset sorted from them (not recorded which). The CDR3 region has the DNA TGTGCCATCAGTGAGTCGTATCTAGCGGGAGGACTGGTCGGGGAGCTGTTTTTT. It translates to CAISESYLAGGLVGELFF.